This paragraph reports one TCR beta chain. Authors' data handling: Counts of nucleated cells, estimated from reference gene primer amplification, were obtained. The repertoire was sequenced with immunoSEQ multiplex PCR; TCRdb's copy has only in-frame clones and lacks some. V and J calls and clone size follow that table, whereas D and trimming were derived from the DNA. This table holds approximately 350,000 clones, under 95% found once. The data belong to a study of blood T cell repertoires in COVID-19. V lost 3 bases and J lost 3, with 10 bases in between. CDR1 and CDR2 from the germline V gene are LNHDA and SQIVND (reference sequence). The CDR3 covers 14 residues.

This clonotype was obtained from a woman between 18 and 30 years old who had recovered from COVID-19. Sequencing input: peripheral blood. The rearrangement links TRBV19 to TRBJ2-3; D is possibly TRBD1 (6 bases). The CDR3 loop is CASSMRTETDTQYF. Written as DNA, the CDR3 is TGTGCCAGTAGTATGAGGACAGAGACAGATACGCAGTATTTT.